This is a list of T cell receptor beta chains from one sample in a study of T cell repertoires in Merkel cell carcinoma. Clones were read by immunoSEQ multiplex PCR, and TCRdb kept only the in-frame ones, dropping some. The table lists 12,000 to 15,000 clones, around four fifths of them singletons. Specimen: tumor tissue. The source of these receptors is an adult with Merkel cell carcinoma. Both conserved end residues are part of each CDR3. The D gene is left open where the match is weak. Only part of the rows carry a size: once, few, many, or a class if the clone is expanded.

J,V,D,size,CDR3,DNA
TRBJ1-2,TRBV6-5,TRBD1,-,CASRKETGGGYTF,TGTGCCAGCAGGAAGGAGACAGGGGGAGGCTACACCTTC
TRBJ2-7,TRBV9,TRBD1,-,CASSVAGTGNEQYF,TGTGCCAGCAGCGTAGCAGGGACAGGGAACGAGCAGTACTTC
TRBJ2-7,TRBV6-5,TRBD1,-,CASSYRTGTYEQYF,TGTGCCAGCAGTTACCGGACAGGAACCTACGAGCAGTACTTC
TRBJ2-5,TRBV14,-,-,CASSQPGSQETQYF,TGTGCCAGCAGCCAACCGGGATCCCAAGAGACCCAGTACTTC
TRBJ2-3,TRBV7-2,TRBD2,-,CASSLGRTRLSDTQYF,TGTGCCAGCAGTTTAGGGCGGACTAGATTGTCAGATACGCAGTATTTT
TRBJ1-4,TRBV30,-,-,CAWTTGQTNEKLFF,TGTGCCTGGACAACGGGACAAACTAATGAAAAACTGTTTTTT
TRBJ1-6,TRBV30,TRBD1,-,CACHLGQGLNSPLHF,TGTGCCTGCCACCTGGGACAGGGACTGAATTCACCCCTCCACTTT
TRBJ2-1,TRBV2,TRBD2,-,CASGLPTSGSYNEQFF,TGTGCCAGCGGACTACCTACCAGCGGGAGTTACAATGAGCAGTTCTTC
TRBJ2-5,TRBV3-1/TRBV3-2,-,-,CASSQYGGTAEGTQYF,TGTGCCAGCAGCCAATACGGGGGGACAGCCGAAGGGACCCAGTACTTC
TRBJ2-5,TRBV7-3,TRBD2,-,CASSPTGTSVQETQYF,TGTGCCAGCAGCCCTACGGGGACTAGCGTCCAAGAGACCCAGTACTTC
TRBJ1-2,TRBV15,-,-,CATSSAVLLDNYGYTF,TGTGCCACCAGCAGCGCCGTCCTTCTAGATAACTATGGCTACACCTTC
TRBJ2-3,TRBV14,-,once,CASSQGIPFTTDTQYF,TGTGCCAGCAGCCAAGGTATCCCCTTTACCACAGATACGCAGTATTTT
TRBJ2-7,TRBV27,-,few,CASSTDRDVSYEQYF,TGTGCCAGCAGTACCGACCGGGACGTCTCCTACGAGCAGTACTTC
TRBJ1-2,TRBV4-3,-,-,CASSQETSLIYGYTF,TGCGCCAGCAGCCAAGAGACAAGCTTGATCTATGGCTACACCTTC
TRBJ1-1,TRBV19,-,-,CASRDGGLNTEAFF,TGTGCCAGTAGGGATGGGGGTCTGAACACTGAAGCTTTCTTT
TRBJ2-2,TRBV7-2,-,-,CASSMFTAGELFF,TGTGCCAGCAGCATGTTTACTGCCGGGGAGCTGTTTTTT
TRBJ2-2,TRBV19,-,once,CASTKGPGPNTGELFF,TGTGCCAGCACCAAGGGGCCAGGCCCGAACACCGGGGAGCTGTTTTTT
TRBJ1-1,TRBV24-1,TRBD1,-,CATGDRMNTEAFF,TGTGCCACCGGGGACAGAATGAACACTGAAGCTTTCTTT
TRBJ2-5,TRBV5-4,TRBD2,-,CASSLGLAGTRPETQYF,TGTGCCAGCAGCTTGGGACTAGCGGGAACCCGCCCGGAGACCCAGTACTTC
TRBJ2-2,TRBV12-5,TRBD1,-,CASGLGTGDTGELFF,TGTGCTAGTGGTTTAGGGACAGGGGACACCGGGGAGCTGTTTTTT
TRBJ1-5,TRBV7-9,-,once,CASSLAPNQPQHF,TGTGCCAGCAGCTTAGCCCCAAATCAGCCCCAGCATTTT
TRBJ2-7,TRBV2,-,-,CASSEEILTSYEQYF,TGTGCCAGCAGTGAAGAAATCTTAACTTCCTACGAGCAGTACTTC
TRBJ2-7,TRBV5-1,TRBD1,-,CASSFGTESPYEQYF,TGCGCCAGCAGCTTTGGGACAGAATCCCCCTACGAGCAGTACTTC
TRBJ2-3,TRBV6-4,TRBD2,-,CASSRLAGTDTQYF,TGTGCCAGCAGTAGACTAGCGGGTACAGATACGCAGTATTTT
TRBJ2-1,TRBV28,-,-,CASSAGGSSYNEQFF,TGTGCCAGCAGTGCAGGTGGGAGCTCCTACAATGAGCAGTTCTTC
TRBJ1-5,TRBV2,-,few,CASSEGNQPQHF,TGTGCCAGCAGTGAGGGCAATCAGCCCCAGCATTTT
TRBJ1-3,TRBV6-5,TRBD1,-,CASTQGASGNTIYF,TGTGCCAGCACGCAGGGGGCAAGTGGAAACACCATATATTTT
TRBJ1-2,TRBV20-1,-,-,CSVDSYGYTF,TGCAGTGTTGACAGCTATGGCTACACCTTC